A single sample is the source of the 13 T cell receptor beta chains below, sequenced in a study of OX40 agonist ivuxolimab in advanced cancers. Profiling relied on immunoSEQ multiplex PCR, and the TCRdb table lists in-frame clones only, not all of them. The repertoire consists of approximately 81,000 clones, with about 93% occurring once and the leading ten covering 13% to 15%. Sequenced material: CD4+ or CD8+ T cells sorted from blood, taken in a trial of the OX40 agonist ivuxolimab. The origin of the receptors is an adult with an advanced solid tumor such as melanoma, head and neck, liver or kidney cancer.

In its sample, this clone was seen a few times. The CDR3 DNA is TGTGCCAGCAGTTACACCTCGGGGGCTGAGCAGTACTTC. Its translation is CASSYTSGAEQYF. The chain has TRBV6-5 and TRBJ2-7, with D possibly being TRBD1 or TRBD2 (6 bases each). The germline CDR1 and CDR2 sequences are MNHEY and SVGAGI. This CDR3 spans 13 amino acids. V was shortened by 2 bases and J by 7 bases, with 12 bases between the two germline ends.

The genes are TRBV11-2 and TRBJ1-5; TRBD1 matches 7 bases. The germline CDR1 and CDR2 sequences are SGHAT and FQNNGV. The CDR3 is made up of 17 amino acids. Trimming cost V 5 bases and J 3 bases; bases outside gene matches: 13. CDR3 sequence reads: CASSLSWDSGVNQPQHF. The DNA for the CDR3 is TGTGCCAGCAGCCTAAGTTGGGACAGTGGTGTCAATCAGCCCCAGCATTTT. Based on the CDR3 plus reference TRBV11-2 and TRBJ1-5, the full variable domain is EAGVAQSPRYKIIEKRQSVAFWCNPISGHATLYWYQQILGQGPKLLIQFQNNGVVDDSQLPKDRFSAERLKGVDSTLKIQPAKLEDSAVYLCASSLSWDSGVNQPQHFGDGTRLSIL.

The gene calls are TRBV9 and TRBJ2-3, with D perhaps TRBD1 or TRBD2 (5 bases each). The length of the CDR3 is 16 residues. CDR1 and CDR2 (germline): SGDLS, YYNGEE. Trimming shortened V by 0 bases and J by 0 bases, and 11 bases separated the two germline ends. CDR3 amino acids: CASSVGVGVSTDTQYF. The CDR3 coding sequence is TGTGCCAGCAGCGTAGGGGTGGGGGTCAGCACAGATACGCAGTATTTT.

CDR3 bases: TGTGCCAGCAGTTTAAATTTAGGGACACCTCAAGAGACCCAGTACTTC. The encoded protein is CASSLNLGTPQETQYF. The chain couples TRBV27 to TRBJ2-5, with D possibly matching TRBD1 (6 bases). Trimming took 2 bases from V and 2 from J, leaving 15 bases between them. Germline CDR1 reads MNHEY; CDR2 reads SMNVEV (reference sequence). CDR3 length equals 16 residues.

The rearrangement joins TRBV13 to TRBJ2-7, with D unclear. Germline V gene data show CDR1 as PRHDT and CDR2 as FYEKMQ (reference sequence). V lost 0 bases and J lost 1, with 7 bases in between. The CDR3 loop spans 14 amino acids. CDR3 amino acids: CASSLGLASYEQYF. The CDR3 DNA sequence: TGTGCCAGCAGCTTAGGACTGGCATCCTACGAGCAGTACTTC.

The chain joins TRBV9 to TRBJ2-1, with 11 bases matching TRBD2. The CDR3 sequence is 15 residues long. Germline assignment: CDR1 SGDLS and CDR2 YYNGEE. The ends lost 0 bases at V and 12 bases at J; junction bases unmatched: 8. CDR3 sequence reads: CASSVGLAGGGGQFF. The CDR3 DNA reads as TGTGCCAGCAGCGTAGGATTAGCGGGAGGGGGAGGGCAGTTCTTC.

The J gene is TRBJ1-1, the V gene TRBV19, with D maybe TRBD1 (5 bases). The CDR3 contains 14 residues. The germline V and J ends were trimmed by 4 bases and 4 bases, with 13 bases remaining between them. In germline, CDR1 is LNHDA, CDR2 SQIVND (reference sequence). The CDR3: CASSRAGTGTEAFF. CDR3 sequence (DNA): TGTGCCAGTAGTAGGGCAGGGACGGGCACTGAAGCTTTCTTT. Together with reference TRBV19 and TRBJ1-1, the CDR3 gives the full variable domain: DGGITQSPKYLFRKEGQNVTLSCEQNLNHDAMYWYRQDPGQGLRLIYYSQIVNDFQKGDIAEGYSVSREKKESFPLTVTSAQKNPTAFYLCASSRAGTGTEAFFGQGTRLTVV.

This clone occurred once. The CDR3 nucleotides are TGTGCCAGCAGCTTGGGCCGGGACTACGAGCAGTACTTC. Translated: CASSLGRDYEQYF. The rearrangement links TRBV5-8 to TRBJ2-7, with D tentatively TRBD2 (5 bases). Germline V gene sequence: CDR1 SGHTS, CDR2 YDEGEE. The CDR3 consists of 13 residues. V was cut by 0 bases and J by 3 bases, with 7 bases left in between.

The CDR3 DNA reads TGTGCCAGCAGTGAAGCTGGGACAGACATCGCTGTATATGGCTACACCTTC. Encoded protein: CASSEAGTDIAVYGYTF. The V call is TRBV2, the J call TRBJ1-2; 7 positions agree with TRBD1. V shed 0 bases, J shed 5 bases, and the junction held 12 bases outside the gene matches. The germline gives CDR1 SNHLY, CDR2 FYNNEI. This CDR3 has 17 residues.

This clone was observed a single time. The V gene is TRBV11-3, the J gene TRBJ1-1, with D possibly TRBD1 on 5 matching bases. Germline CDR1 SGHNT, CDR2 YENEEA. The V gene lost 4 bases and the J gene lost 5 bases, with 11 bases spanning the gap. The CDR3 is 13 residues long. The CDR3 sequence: CASSYRGGTEAFF. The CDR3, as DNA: TGTGCCAGCAGCTACCGGGGGGGAACTGAAGCTTTCTTT.

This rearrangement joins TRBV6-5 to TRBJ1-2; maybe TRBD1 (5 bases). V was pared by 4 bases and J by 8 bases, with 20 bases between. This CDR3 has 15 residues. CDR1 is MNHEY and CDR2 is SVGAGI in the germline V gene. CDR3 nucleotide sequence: TGTGCCAGCAGTTTCGGACCTATCCATGGGGGGGGCTACACCTTC. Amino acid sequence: CASSFGPIHGGGYTF.

CDR3: CASSVGGGAKNIQYF. The CDR3, as DNA: TGTGCCAGCAGCGTAGGAGGGGGTGCCAAAAACATTCAGTACTTC. V and J are TRBV9 and TRBJ2-4; possibly TRBD1 for D (6 bases). CDR1 SGDLS and CDR2 YYNGEE come from the germline V gene. Trimming stripped 0 bases from V and 1 base from J, with 8 bases between. The CDR3 has 15 residues.

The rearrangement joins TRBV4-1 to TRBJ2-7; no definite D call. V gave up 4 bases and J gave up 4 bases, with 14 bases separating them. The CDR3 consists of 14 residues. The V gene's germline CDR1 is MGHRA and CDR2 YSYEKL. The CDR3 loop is CASSRTSMGYEQYF. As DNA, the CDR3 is TGCGCCAGCAGCCGGACCTCTATGGGATACGAGCAGTACTTC.